Presented here are 22 T cell receptor beta chains from one specimen sequenced in a study of blood T cell repertoires in COVID-19. Clones were read by immunoSEQ multiplex PCR, and TCRdb kept only the in-frame ones, dropping some. The data show about 130,000 clones, about four fifths seen once. Sample: peripheral blood. The receptors were sampled from a man in his 60s with acute or convalescent COVID-19.

The chain is built from TRBV29-1 and TRBJ2-7; no reliable D call. The CDR3 loop spans 12 amino acids. V lost 5 bases, J lost 2 bases, and 10 bases lay in between. CDR1 and CDR2 (germline): SQVTM, ANQGSEA. In DNA, the CDR3 is TGCAGCGTTCTTATAAGCCCCTACGAGCAGTACTTC. The encoded protein is CSVLISPYEQYF.

In its sample, this clone was seen a few times. This chain links TRBV5-1 with TRBJ2-2; 7 nucleotides line up with TRBD2. The CDR3 runs 15 residues. Germline trimming cut 2 bases from V and 2 bases from J; bases unmatched to any gene: 3. Per the germline V gene, CDR1 is SGHRS and CDR2 is YFSETQ. As DNA, the CDR3 is TGCGCCAGCAGCTTCCCTAGCGGAAACACCGGGGAGCTGTTTTTT. It encodes CASSFPSGNTGELFF.

The chain is built from TRBV6-5 and TRBJ2-2; 7 positions match TRBD1. Germline loops: CDR1 MNHEY, CDR2 SVGAGI. V lost 6 bases, J lost 0 bases, and 4 bases stayed unmatched. CDR3 length: 15 amino acids. Here the CDR3 DNA reads TGTGCCAGCAGCACCAGGGGGACGAACACCGGGGAGCTGTTTTTT. This translates into CASSTRGTNTGELFF.

V gene TRBV12-5 combines with J gene TRBJ1-5; D not resolved. V lost 1 base to trimming and J lost 5 bases, with 3 bases between them. This CDR3 spans 12 amino acids. Germline V gene sequence: CDR1 LGHNT, CDR2 FRNRAP. This CDR3 is CASGLDYQPQHF. For the CDR3, the DNA is TGTGCTAGTGGTTTGGACTATCAGCCCCAGCATTTT.

This sequence joins TRBV18 and TRBJ1-4; D is possibly TRBD1 (5 bases). In germline, CDR1 is KGHSH, CDR2 LQKENI. CDR3 size: 18 residues. Trimming took off 1 base at V and 0 bases at J, with 15 bases between the two ends. CDR3 region: CASSPLPPTVATNEKLFF. In DNA form, the CDR3 reads TGTGCCAGCTCACCACTTCCGCCGACAGTTGCAACTAATGAAAAACTGTTTTTT.

This clone was counted once. The chain joins TRBV2 to TRBJ1-5; TRBD1 agrees at 10 bases. This CDR3 is 17 amino acids long. Trimming took 6 bases from V and 0 from J; bases not matched to a gene: 8. Germline CDR1 and CDR2: SNHLY and FYNNEI. The CDR3 spells CASREGGQGFSNQPQHF. In DNA, the CDR3 is TGTGCCAGCAGGGAGGGGGGACAGGGGTTTAGCAATCAGCCCCAGCATTTT. The entire variable domain, with the rest obtained from reference TRBV2 and TRBJ1-5, is as follows: EPEVTQTPSHQVTQMGQEVILRCVPISNHLYFYWYRQILGQKVEFLVSFYNNEISEKSEIFDDQFSVERPDGSNFTLKIRSTKLEDSAMYFCASREGGQGFSNQPQHFGDGTRLSIL.

This clone appeared a few times. The chain uses TRBV11-1 and TRBJ1-4, with unresolved D. Trimming pared 6 bases from V and 5 bases from J, leaving 10 bases between. The CDR3 consists of 13 residues. Germline assignment: CDR1 SGHAT and CDR2 FQDESV (reference sequence). CDR3 nucleotides: TGTGCCAGCAGTCGCGGAATGAATGAAAAACTGTTTTTT. It translates to CASSRGMNEKLFF.

The J gene is TRBJ1-1, the V gene TRBV5-5; D not certain. The germline V gene encodes CDR1 SGHKS and CDR2 YYEKEE (reference sequence). CDR3 size: 14 residues. V was trimmed by 1 base and J by 4 bases, leaving 11 bases between them. CDR3 region: CASSLIWGVTEAFF. The CDR3 DNA is TGTGCCAGCAGCTTGATATGGGGAGTCACTGAAGCTTTCTTT.

This chain connects TRBV5-6 to TRBJ1-6, with D possibly TRBD1 on 5 matching bases. Germline lookup yields CDR1 SGHDT and CDR2 YYEEEE. Deletions cut 3 bases from V and 0 bases from J, with 16 bases between. The CDR3 is made up of 18 amino acids. The CDR3 DNA reads TGTGCCAGCAGCTGGGGCCGCTCAGGTAGCTCCTATAATTCACCCCTCCACTTT. The encoded protein is CASSWGRSGSSYNSPLHF.

J is TRBJ1-3 and V is TRBV11-1, with D possibly TRBD1 on 5 matching bases. Germline V CDR1 and CDR2: SGHAT, FQDESV (reference sequence). V lost 5 bases to trimming and J lost 0 bases, with 14 bases between them. There are 16 residues in the CDR3. For the CDR3, the DNA is TGTGCCAGCAGCATCTACCGACAGAGCTCTGGAAACACCATATATTTT. Its translation is CASSIYRQSSGNTIYF.

The CDR3 bases are TGTGCCAGCAGACTACAGGGTTTCTCTGGAAACACCATATATTTT. It specifies CASRLQGFSGNTIYF. This sequence joins TRBV7-2 and TRBJ1-3, with D perhaps TRBD1 (6 bases). Germline CDR1 reads SGHTA; CDR2 reads FQGNSA. This CDR3 has 15 residues. V was pared by 6 bases and J by 0 bases, with 12 bases between.

This clone appeared a single time. This chain joins TRBV6-5 and TRBJ2-1, with 9 nucleotides matching TRBD2. This CDR3 has 15 residues. Germline assignment: CDR1 MNHEY and CDR2 SVGAGI. Germline trimming cut 5 bases from V and 4 bases from J; bases unmatched to any gene: 6. Here the CDR3 DNA reads TGTGCCAGCAGTCGCTCTAGCGGGGCATACAATGAGCAGTTCTTC. This encodes CASSRSSGAYNEQFF.

This chain uses TRBV11-2 with TRBJ1-2; D is perhaps TRBD1 (5 bases). V was cut by 0 bases and J by 8 bases, with 16 bases left in between. This CDR3 region has 15 residues. CDR1 SGHAT and CDR2 FQNNGV come from the germline V gene. The CDR3 DNA follows: TGTGCCAGCAGCTTAGATTTAGCAGGGTTGGAAGGCTACACCTTC. It specifies CASSLDLAGLEGYTF.

This chain links TRBV12-5 with TRBJ2-2, with 8 nucleotides matching TRBD2. Germline V gives CDR1 LGHNT, CDR2 FRNRAP. V lost 6 bases, J lost 0 bases, and 3 bases stayed unmatched. The CDR3 covers 15 residues. As DNA, the CDR3 is TGTGCTAGTGGAAAGGGACTAGCGAACACCGGGGAGCTGTTTTTT. Translating gives CASGKGLANTGELFF.

The CDR3: CATRAGINTGELFF. CDR3 coding DNA: TGTGCCACCAGGGCCGGGATCAACACCGGGGAGCTGTTTTTT. The chain couples TRBV24-1 to TRBJ2-2; D is perhaps TRBD2 (5 bases). Trimming pared 7 bases from V and 2 bases from J, leaving 10 bases between. Per germline, CDR1 KGHDR and CDR2 SFDVKD. The CDR3 is made up of 14 amino acids.

V is TRBV5-1 and J is TRBJ2-3; no reliable D call. Trimming left V 4 bases short and J 1 base short, with 4 bases between. Germline CDR1 SGHRS, CDR2 YFSETQ. The CDR3 spans 12 residues. The CDR3 sequence: CASSEGTDTQYF. For the CDR3, the DNA is TGCGCCAGCAGCGAGGGCACAGATACGCAGTATTTT.

V and J are TRBV19 and TRBJ2-7, with a possible D match to TRBD1 (5 bases). The germline V gene encodes CDR1 LNHDA and CDR2 SQIVND (reference sequence). Between the trimmed V and J ends, which lost 6 bases and 3 bases, there was a span of 12 bases. The CDR3 has 13 amino acids. CDR3 DNA sequence: TGTGCCAGTAGCCGCAGGGATCGCTACGAGCAGTACTTC. Translated, it gives CASSRRDRYEQYF. The full variable domain, with the rest looked up from reference TRBV19 and TRBJ2-7, is DGGITQSPKYLFRKEGQNVTLSCEQNLNHDAMYWYRQDPGQGLRLIYYSQIVNDFQKGDIAEGYSVSREKKESFPLTVTSAQKNPTAFYLCASSRRDRYEQYFGPGTRLTVT.

The chain joins TRBV5-6 to TRBJ2-2; the D gene is possibly TRBD2 (6 bases). Germline V gene data show CDR1 as SGHDT and CDR2 as YYEEEE. This CDR3 comprises 15 residues. The ends were cut back, 2 bases at V and 0 bases at J, with 8 bases in the middle. CDR3 nucleotide sequence: TGTGCCAGCAGCTTTAGCGGAGCGAACACCGGGGAGCTGTTTTTT. Translation: CASSFSGANTGELFF.

This clone came up once. This rearrangement joins TRBV11-2 to TRBJ1-5; maybe TRBD1 (5 bases). This CDR3 region has 15 residues. The germline V gene encodes CDR1 SGHAT and CDR2 FQNNGV. V lost 5 bases, J lost 10 bases, and 21 bases lay in between. The CDR3 DNA is TGTGCCAGCAGCCTAGCGGGACCCGCGGAGGGACCCCAGCATTTT. It yields the protein CASSLAGPAEGPQHF.

V usage is TRBV5-6 and J usage is TRBJ2-7; the match to TRBD2 covers 8 bases. The CDR3 spans 16 residues. Looked up from germline, CDR1 is SGHDT and CDR2 is YYEEEE. Trimming cost V 0 bases and J 0 bases; bases outside gene matches: 5. CDR3 nucleotides: TGTGCCAGCAGCTTGGCCGTGACTAGCGTCTCCTACGAGCAGTACTTC. Residues: CASSLAVTSVSYEQYF.

The rearrangement joins TRBV9 to TRBJ2-3; no clear D. V lost 4 bases to trimming and J lost 0 bases, with 9 bases between them. Per germline, CDR1 SGDLS and CDR2 YYNGEE. The CDR3 length is 14 residues. The CDR3 reads CASSTTTSTDTQYF. The DNA of the CDR3 is TGTGCCAGCAGCACCACGACTAGCACAGATACGCAGTATTTT.

The CDR3 DNA reads as TGTGCCAGCAGTGAAGCGAGGGGGCTAGGCTACACCTTC. Translated: CASSEARGLGYTF. This sequence joins TRBV6-1 and TRBJ1-2, with 7 bases fitting TRBD1. The V segment lost 0 bases and the J segment 8 bases; nucleotides outside the gene matches: 3. CDR1 is MNHNS, CDR2 SASEGT, per germline. This CDR3 has 13 residues.